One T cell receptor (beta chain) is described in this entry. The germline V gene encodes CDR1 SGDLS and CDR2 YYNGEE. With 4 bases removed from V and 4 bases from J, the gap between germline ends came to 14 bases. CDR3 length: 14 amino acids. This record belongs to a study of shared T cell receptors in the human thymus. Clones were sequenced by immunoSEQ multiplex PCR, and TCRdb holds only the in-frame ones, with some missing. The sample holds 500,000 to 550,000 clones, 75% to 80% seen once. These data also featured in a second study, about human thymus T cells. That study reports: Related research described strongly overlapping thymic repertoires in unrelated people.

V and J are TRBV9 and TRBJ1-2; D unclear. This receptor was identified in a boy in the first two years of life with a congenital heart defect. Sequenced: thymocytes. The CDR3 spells CASSTRAAGYGYTF. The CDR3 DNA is TGTGCCAGCAGCACCCGGGCAGCGGGCTATGGCTACACCTTC.